The 15 T cell receptor beta chains below all came from one sample that was sequenced in a study of blood T cell repertoires in COVID-19. Here immunoSEQ multiplex PCR was the method, and the copy in TCRdb shows in-frame clones only, minus some. The data show a few hundred thousand clones, with roughly 85% seen just once and about 2.7% held by the top ten. The specimen was PBMCs or T cells enriched from blood (not recorded which). The receptors were gathered from a woman aged 45-59 years who had recovered from COVID-19.

The table lists this clone with a count of one. The chain employs TRBV10-2 and TRBJ2-1; 10 bases fit TRBD2. V gave up 10 bases and J gave up 3 bases; unmatched junction bases: 18. This CDR3 has 18 residues. Looked up from germline, CDR1 is WSHSY and CDR2 is SAAADI. The chain's CDR3 is CATINGIAGGQNYNEQFF. DNA of the CDR3: TGCGCCACGATAAACGGGATAGCGGGGGGCCAGAACTACAATGAGCAGTTCTTC.

This clone was detected a few times. The chain employs TRBV19 and TRBJ2-2, with TRBD2 matching 12 bases. CDR1 and CDR2 from the germline V gene are LNHDA and SQIVND (reference sequence). This CDR3 comprises 18 residues. The J segment lost 4 bases and the V segment lost 7 bases, leaving 13 bases of the junction unmatched. The CDR3 loop is CASTPTTSGSVRTGELFF. The CDR3 nucleotides are TGTGCCAGTACCCCCACGACTAGCGGGAGTGTACGCACCGGGGAGCTGTTTTTT.

The chain recombines TRBV7-9 with TRBJ1-1; no clear D gene. The CDR3 is 13 amino acids. The V and J ends lost 5 bases and 4 bases respectively, with 11 bases between them. The germline CDR1 and CDR2 sequences are SEHNR and FQNEAQ (reference sequence). The CDR3: CASSATRGTEAFF. DNA for the CDR3: TGTGCCAGCAGCGCAACCCGGGGCACTGAAGCTTTCTTT.

The rearrangement uses TRBV30 and TRBJ1-6; 7 bases agree with TRBD1. The trim removed 3 bases at V and 7 bases at J, leaving 6 bases unmatched. In germline, CDR1 is GTSNPN, CDR2 SVGIG (reference sequence). This CDR3 spans 14 amino acids. The DNA of the CDR3 is TGTGCCTGGAGCGACGGGACAGCCAATTCACCCCTCCACTTT. This translates into CAWSDGTANSPLHF.

V usage is TRBV19 and J usage is TRBJ2-2; tentative D call: TRBD2 (6 bases). Germline V gives CDR1 LNHDA, CDR2 SQIVND (reference sequence). The CDR3 sequence is 15 residues long. Trimming removed 8 bases at V and 1 base at J, with 14 bases between. The chain's CDR3 is CASLDRTKNTGELFF. The CDR3 coding sequence is TGTGCCAGTCTCGACCGGACTAAGAACACCGGGGAGCTGTTTTTT.

This chain connects TRBV27 to TRBJ1-5; possible D gene TRBD1, 6 bases. The germline gives CDR1 MNHEY, CDR2 SMNVEV (reference sequence). The V and J ends lost 4 bases and 4 bases respectively, with 14 bases between them. This CDR3 is 15 amino acids long. CDR3 nucleotide sequence: TGTGCCAGCAGTTCATCCAGGGGTCCGAATCAGCCCCAGCATTTT. Its protein product is CASSSSRGPNQPQHF.

The table lists this clone with a count of one. This rearrangement joins TRBV2 to TRBJ2-2; 10 bases line up with TRBD2. CDR1 and CDR2 from the germline V gene are SNHLY and FYNNEI. This CDR3 comprises 15 residues. The J segment lost 5 bases and the V segment lost 6 bases, leaving 6 bases of the junction unmatched. The CDR3 DNA follows: TGTGCCAGCAGAGCTAGCGGGAGTTCGACCGGGGAGCTGTTTTTT. It specifies CASRASGSSTGELFF.

CDR3 loop: CASSARGSGANVLTF. The CDR3 nucleotides are TGTGCCAGCAGCGCCAGGGGTAGCGGGGCCAACGTCCTGACTTTC. This chain joins TRBV9 and TRBJ2-6, with D perhaps matching TRBD1 (6 bases). Germline V gene data show CDR1 as SGDLS and CDR2 as YYNGEE. The CDR3 consists of 15 residues. V gave up 3 bases and J gave up 4 bases, with 11 bases separating them.

In this sample, this clone turned up once. The rearrangement uses TRBV7-9 and TRBJ1-6; D not resolved. Germline assignment: CDR1 SEHNR and CDR2 FQNEAQ (reference sequence). The ends were cut back, 5 bases at V and 6 bases at J, with 11 bases in the middle. This CDR3 comprises 14 residues. CDR3 amino acids: CASSARKSNSPLHF. CDR3 nucleotides: TGTGCCAGCAGCGCCAGGAAAAGTAATTCACCCCTCCACTTT.

CDR3 in amino acids: CASSSGQGGSGANVLTF. Here the CDR3 DNA reads TGCGCCAGCAGCAGCGGACAGGGGGGCTCTGGGGCCAACGTCCTGACTTTC. This chain uses TRBV5-1 with TRBJ2-6; 10 nucleotides match TRBD1. The CDR3 extends over 17 amino acids. V shed 4 bases and J 0 bases; nucleotides not matched to a gene: 4. Germline CDR1 reads SGHRS; CDR2 reads YFSETQ.

This clone came up a few times. The CDR3 region is CASNKRGSEAFF. In DNA, the CDR3 is TGTGCCAGCAACAAAAGGGGCAGTGAAGCTTTCTTT. The chain joins TRBV7-8 to TRBJ1-1, with a possible D match to TRBD1 (5 bases). CDR1 SGHVS and CDR2 FQNEAQ come from the germline V gene. CDR3 size: 12 residues. V lost 7 bases and J lost 7, with 13 bases in between.

V gene TRBV19 combines with J gene TRBJ1-5; D gene uncertain. Trimming took 5 bases from V and 4 from J, leaving 9 bases between them. The CDR3 covers 13 residues. CDR1 and CDR2 from the germline V gene are LNHDA and SQIVND (reference sequence). CDR3 sequence: CASSPRNNQPQHF. The DNA for the CDR3 is TGTGCCAGTAGTCCCAGAAATAATCAGCCCCAGCATTTT. The full variable domain, in which reference TRBV19 and TRBJ1-5 provide the parts outside the CDR3, is DGGITQSPKYLFRKEGQNVTLSCEQNLNHDAMYWYRQDPGQGLRLIYYSQIVNDFQKGDIAEGYSVSREKKESFPLTVTSAQKNPTAFYLCASSPRNNQPQHFGDGTRLSIL.

CDR3 in amino acids: CASSQCRGRGKPNYGYTF. CDR3 bases: TGCGCCAGCAGTCAGTGCAGGGGCAGGGGAAAACCTAACTATGGCTACACCTTC. V is TRBV23-1 and J is TRBJ1-2, with D tentatively TRBD1 (6 bases). TRBV23-1 is recorded as an ORF, its role being uncertain. CDR3 length equals 18 residues. The V end lost 3 bases, the J end lost 0 bases, and 20 bases lay between the germline ends.

J is TRBJ1-5 and V is TRBV24-1; D uncertain. The V end was cut by 7 bases, the J end by 2 bases, with 14 bases between. The V gene's germline CDR1 is KGHDR and CDR2 SFDVKD. This CDR3 spans 15 amino acids. CDR3 in DNA: TGTGCCACCAGCCCAGCTAAGGCGGGCAATCAGCCCCAGCATTTT. It is translated as CATSPAKAGNQPQHF.

The genes are TRBV3-1 (or the pseudogene TRBV3-2) and TRBJ1-5; 8 bases fit TRBD1. The V and J ends lost 4 bases and 9 bases, in that order; junction bases with no gene match: 8. There are 14 residues in the CDR3. Germline CDR1 is LGHDT and CDR2 is YNNKEL (reference sequence). CDR3 sequence reads: CASSPGTGWWPQHF. CDR3 DNA sequence: TGTGCCAGCAGCCCCGGGACAGGTTGGTGGCCCCAGCATTTT.